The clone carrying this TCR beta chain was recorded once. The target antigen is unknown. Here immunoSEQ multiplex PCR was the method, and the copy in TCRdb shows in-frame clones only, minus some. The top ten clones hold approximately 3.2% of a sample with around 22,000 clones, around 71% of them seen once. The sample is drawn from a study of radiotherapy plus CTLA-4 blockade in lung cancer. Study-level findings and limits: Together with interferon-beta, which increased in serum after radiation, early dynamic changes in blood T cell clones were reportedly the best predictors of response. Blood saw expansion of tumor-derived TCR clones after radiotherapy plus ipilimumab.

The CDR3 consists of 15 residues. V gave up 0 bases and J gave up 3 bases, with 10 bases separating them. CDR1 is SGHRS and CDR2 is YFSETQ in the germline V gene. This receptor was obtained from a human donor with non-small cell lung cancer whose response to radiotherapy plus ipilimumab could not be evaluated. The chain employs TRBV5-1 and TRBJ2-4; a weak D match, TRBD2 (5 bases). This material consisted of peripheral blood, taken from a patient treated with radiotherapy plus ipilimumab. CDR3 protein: CASSLGVGDKNIQYF. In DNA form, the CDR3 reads TGCGCCAGCAGCTTGGGGGTCGGGGACAAAAACATTCAGTACTTC.